This paragraph reports one T cell receptor beta chain. The sample belongs to a study of cytomegalovirus exposure and HLA in healthy donors. Germline values: CDR1 MNHNS, CDR2 SASEGT. V was clipped by 6 bases and J by 4 bases; unmatched bases: 4. This CDR3 region has 14 residues. In the PCR, 60 Vbeta and 13 Jbeta primers were used. Sequencing used immunoSEQ multiplex PCR; TCRdb keeps in-frame clones, though not all of them. The data show under 90,000 clones, with just over 75% seen just once and roughly 3% held by the top ten. The V call is TRBV6-1, the J call TRBJ1-5, with 9 bases aligning to TRBD1. The receptor was derived from a man aged 50 to 59 in good health and CMV-seropositive. Material for sequencing was PBMCs. The CDR3: CASSDDRGNQPQHF. In DNA, the CDR3 is TGTGCCAGCAGCGACGACAGGGGGAATCAGCCCCAGCATTTT.